Listed below are T cell receptor beta chains from one sample, sequenced in a study of identical twins. A single record per CDR3 protein comes from TCRdb applying MiXCR to the 5' RACE reads. This table has about 190,000 distinct CDR3 sequences, around a sixth appearing once. These data were also filed under a second study, of T cells expressing NK-cell markers.

The source material was CD8+ T cells sorted from blood. The receptors here all came from a woman aged 18-29 years in good health. CDR3s leave out the opening cysteine and the closing phenylalanine or tryptophan. Fields, in order: J gene, V gene, CDR3 protein.

TRBJ2-3,TRBV12-3/TRBV12-4,ASRAGPYTDTQY
TRBJ2-7,TRBV6-5,ASSYDPFNEQY
TRBJ1-2,TRBV29-1,STDAGSYGYT
TRBJ2-7,TRBV12-3/TRBV12-4,ASSSGLEGKGEQY
TRBJ2-7,TRBV7-9,ASSSTGQGVYEQY
TRBJ2-7,TRBV28,ASSGWDRGRGKQY
TRBJ1-2,TRBV9,ASSAGGQGSLVYGYT
TRBJ2-1,TRBV7-9,ANGQGNEQF
TRBJ2-7,TRBV29-1,SVFGTGLHEQY
TRBJ2-1,TRBV5-5,ASSSRIAGDIHNEQF
TRBJ2-7,TRBV7-9,ASSPTTSSYEQY
TRBJ2-4,TRBV6-6,ASSYGTSGKGD
TRBJ2-7,TRBV5-4,ASSFRGSYEQY
TRBJ2-7,TRBV7-2,ASSYSGSGYEQY
TRBJ2-2,TRBV7-2,ASTGLVATGELF
TRBJ2-2,TRBV27,ASTILLAGGNTGELF
TRBJ2-7,TRBV5-6,ASSFQGVPYEQY
TRBJ2-1,TRBV6-8,ASTNPLGGRASNEQF
TRBJ2-2,TRBV14,ASRLFGANTGELF
TRBJ2-4,TRBV15,ATRQGSFDNIQY
TRBJ2-1,TRBV4-3,ASSQIFRDNEQF
TRBJ2-3,TRBV6-5,ASSYLSTDTQY
TRBJ2-7,TRBV27,ASSPKTGTSRTTVY
TRBJ2-3,TRBV5-1,ASSFTSGRGTDTQY
TRBJ2-1,TRBV12-3/TRBV12-4,ASSFLGQGSDNEQF
TRBJ1-1,TRBV20-1,SASLGAEAF
TRBJ2-1,TRBV11-2,ASAEGSGVF
TRBJ2-7,TRBV27,ASGTGNGEQY
TRBJ1-2,TRBV12-3/TRBV12-4,ASSTTANYGYT
TRBJ2-5,TRBV14,ASSRPGPTGIVPSHQETQY
TRBJ2-7,TRBV29-1,SVVGGSSDEQY
TRBJ2-1,TRBV6-4,ASSDGGSGSNEQF
TRBJ2-7,TRBV5-1,ASSLASGGVSYEQY
TRBJ2-3,TRBV11-2,ASSFSAGTDTQY
TRBJ2-2,TRBV3-1,ASSYNTGELF
TRBJ2-1,TRBV6-2/TRBV6-3,ASSYRSGNHYNEQF
TRBJ2-2,TRBV5-1,ASSLGVRTTGELF
TRBJ2-7,TRBV7-9,ASSSLHYEQY
TRBJ2-2,TRBV5-1,ASSLAWEMDGELF
TRBJ2-1,TRBV11-2,ASSSWDSSYNEQF
TRBJ2-7,TRBV3-1,ASSPGGGVHGEQY
TRBJ2-1,TRBV9,ASSVEGGAYNEQF
TRBJ2-5,TRBV5-1,ASSWLTGGQETQY
TRBJ2-1,TRBV19,ASSGTSGHYNEQF
TRBJ2-1,TRBV13,ASSLSTTGLDEQF
TRBJ2-1,TRBV12-3/TRBV12-4,ASSPPGLGSYNEQF
TRBJ2-7,TRBV15,ATGRDRGREQY
TRBJ2-3,TRBV25-1,ASSERAGRYTDTQY
TRBJ2-3,TRBV7-9,ASSFGLAVSTDTQY
TRBJ2-3,TRBV29-1,SAPASGWLADTQY
TRBJ1-6,TRBV5-1,ASSLAGPFGTLH